The 10 T cell receptor beta chains reported below all come from one sample, sequenced in a study of blood T cells in healthy people across ages. With a J-beta primer mix and a sample-barcoded 5' primer, a second PCR ran about 6 to 11 cycles. Each CDR3 protein gets one entry after TCRdb re-called the 5' RACE reads with MiXCR. This sample has approximately 800,000 distinct CDR3 sequences, with about 55% found just once. Sequencing was carried out using blood. Every receptor here comes from a man at least 80 years old in good health.

The chain employs TRBV5-1 and TRBJ2-4; TRBD1 aligns across 7 bases. The CDR3 runs 14 residues. Looked up from germline, CDR1 is SGHRS and CDR2 is YFSETQ. V dropped 0 bases and J dropped 13; count of bases not matched to a gene: 10. CDR3 in amino acids: CASSLVAGGVEQYF. In DNA, the CDR3 is TGCGCCAGCAGCTTGGTTGCAGGGGGAGTGGAGCAGTACTTC.

In DNA, the CDR3 is TGCGCCAGCAGCTTGGTAGAGGGAACCCAACGGCAGTACTTC. Its translation: CASSLVEGTQRQYF. This sequence joins TRBV5-1 and TRBJ2-7, with D perhaps matching TRBD2 (5 bases). V was clipped by 0 bases and J by 9 bases, with 16 bases between them. The CDR3 sequence is 14 residues long. Per the germline V gene, CDR1 is SGHRS and CDR2 is YFSETQ.

The CDR3 here is CASSVGTSGNGEQYF. CDR3 DNA sequence: TGTGCCAGCAGCGTAGGAACTAGCGGGAATGGTGAGCAGTACTTC. The rearrangement links TRBV9 to TRBJ2-5; 10 bases line up with TRBD2. The germline V gene has CDR1 SGDLS and CDR2 YYNGEE. This CDR3 has 15 residues. The J segment lost 11 bases and the V segment lost 0 bases, leaving 10 bases of the junction unmatched.

This clonotype was detected a few times. In DNA, the CDR3 is TGCAGCGTGGAACGGCCTTCGGACGGCTACACCTTC. Protein sequence: CSVERPSDGYTF. The chain joins TRBV29-1 to TRBJ1-2, with D unclear. The germline CDR1 and CDR2 sequences are SQVTM and ANQGSEA. V was clipped by 6 bases and J by 8 bases, with 16 bases between them. This CDR3 spans 12 amino acids. Together with reference TRBV29-1 and TRBJ1-2, the CDR3 gives the full variable domain: SAVISQKPSRDICQRGTSLTIQCQVDSQVTMMFWYRQQPGQSLTLIATANQGSEATYESGFVIDKFPISRPNLTFSTLTVSNMSPEDSSIYLCSVERPSDGYTFGSGTRLTVV.

V is TRBV10-3 and J is TRBJ1-2; D uncertain. Trimming removed 4 bases from V and 7 bases from J, with 7 bases in between. The V gene's germline CDR1 is ENHRY and CDR2 SYGVKD. The CDR3 contains 11 residues. The CDR3 loop reads CAISVEGGYTF. The CDR3 nucleotides are TGTGCCATCAGTGTGGAGGGTGGCTACACCTTC.

This chain uses TRBV7-2 with TRBJ2-1, with D possibly matching TRBD2 (5 bases). With 0 bases removed from V and 3 bases from J, the gap between germline ends came to 9 bases. The CDR3 has 15 amino acids. Germline CDR1 is SGHTA and CDR2 is FQGNSA. This CDR3 is CASSLAVGNYNEQFF. Written as DNA, the CDR3 is TGTGCCAGCAGCTTAGCGGTCGGGAACTACAATGAGCAGTTCTTC.

This sequence joins TRBV12-3 or TRBV12-4 and TRBJ2-2; 8 positions match TRBD1. The CDR3 loop spans 15 amino acids. The trim removed 6 bases at V and 6 bases at J, leaving 9 bases unmatched. The chain's CDR3 is CASRRDRTGSGELFF. DNA of the CDR3: TGTGCCAGCAGAAGGGACAGGACGGGATCCGGGGAGCTGTTTTTT.

The chain uses TRBV2 and TRBJ2-6, with 10 bases fitting TRBD2. J lost 4 bases, V lost 5 bases, and 8 bases had no gene match. This CDR3 region has 17 residues. Germline values: CDR1 SNHLY, CDR2 FYNNEI. CDR3 nucleotides: TGTGCCAGCAGTAATCTAGCGGGGGCGACCGGGGCCAACGTCCTGACTTTC. It translates to CASSNLAGATGANVLTF.

This clonotype was seen a few times. The rearrangement joins TRBV29-1 to TRBJ2-5; a weak D match, TRBD1 (6 bases). Looked up from germline, CDR1 is SQVTM and CDR2 is ANQGSEA. V was cut by 8 bases and J by 4 bases, with 14 bases left in between. The CDR3 consists of 12 residues. In DNA form, the CDR3 reads TGCAGCTACCGAGGGGGTTCAGAGACCCAGTACTTC. The encoded protein is CSYRGGSETQYF.

This chain uses TRBV9 with TRBJ2-7; possible D gene TRBD2, 5 bases. The V end was cut by 3 bases, the J end by 0 bases, with 13 bases between. The CDR3 has 15 residues. The germline V gene encodes CDR1 SGDLS and CDR2 YYNGEE. The CDR3 protein is CASSGSGSSSYEQYF. The DNA for the CDR3 is TGTGCCAGCAGCGGAAGCGGCAGTAGCTCCTACGAGCAGTACTTC.